This TCR beta chain was obtained from a study of blood T cell repertoires in COVID-19. Study in general: Specimens from acute and convalescent COVID-19 originated in the United States, Italy and Spain. The analysed material was cDNA or gDNA that came from T cells, B-cell-depleted T cells, or PBMCs.

During active infection, Seattle patients enrolled and were then monitored through disease. Authors' methods: Amplification of reference gene primers provided the estimated nucleated cell counts. This table comes from immunoSEQ multiplex PCR, and its TCRdb copy is limited to in-frame clones, with some not included. Clone size and V and J calls were adopted from that table, with D and trimming inferred from the DNA. The table has 300,000 to 400,000 clones, around 92% seen once; the top ten hold under 4%. Germline V gene lookup returns CDR1 SGHRS and CDR2 YFSETQ. This CDR3 is 12 amino acids long. Trimming took 0 bases from V and 7 from J, leaving 7 bases between them.

Sequencing was done on a sample of peripheral blood. The chain employs TRBV5-1 and TRBJ1-1; D remains ambiguous. This clonotype was sampled from a woman aged 25 to 45 with COVID-19, enrolled during active disease. CDR3 bases: TGCGCCAGCAGCTTGGGACACCTTGAAGCTTTCTTT. As protein: CASSLGHLEAFF.